This is a list of T cell receptor beta chains from one sample in a study of blood T cell repertoires in COVID-19. TCRdb's table, derived via immunoSEQ multiplex PCR, lists solely in-frame clones and lacks some. The repertoire has around 250,000 clones, 84% of them found once; the top ten carry roughly 8.6%. The sequencing sample was made of peripheral blood. The receptor set was obtained from a human donor in a cohort sampled during active COVID-19. CDR3s include the opening cysteine and the closing phenylalanine or tryptophan. D genes are given only for firm matches. Clone size is stated in some rows and not others, as once, few, many or a class when expanded.

j_call,d_call,v_call,clone_size,cdr3_aa,cdr3_nt
TRBJ2-7,TRBD1,TRBV7-2,NA,CASSFSGTGLNEQYF,TGTGCCAGCAGCTTTTCGGGGACAGGGTTAAACGAGCAGTACTTC
TRBJ1-1,TRBD1,TRBV5-5,NA,CASRGATGANTEAFF,TGTGCCAGCAGGGGGGCGACAGGGGCGAACACTGAAGCTTTCTTT
TRBJ2-7,NA,TRBV5-1,NA,CASSLAEGLQYF,TGCGCCAGCAGCTTGGCAGAGGGTTTGCAGTACTTC
TRBJ2-6,NA,TRBV24-1,NA,CATKGAGANVLTF,TGTGCCACCAAAGGAGCTGGGGCCAACGTCCTGACTTTC
TRBJ1-1,NA,TRBV29-1,NA,CSVDSNGLNTEAFF,TGCAGCGTTGATAGCAACGGTTTGAACACTGAAGCTTTCTTT
TRBJ2-5,TRBD1,TRBV19,NA,CASSTRDRQETQYF,TGTGCCAGTAGTACCCGGGACAGGCAAGAGACCCAGTACTTC
TRBJ2-1,NA,TRBV3-1/TRBV3-2,NA,CASSRGSRGRSDEQFF,TGTGCCAGCAGCCGAGGATCGCGGGGGCGGTCTGATGAGCAGTTCTTC
TRBJ1-4,NA,TRBV16,NA,CASSQAGGARREKLFF,TGTGCCAGCAGCCAAGCGGGCGGGGCCCGTCGTGAAAAACTGTTTTTT
TRBJ2-7,TRBD1,TRBV10-2,NA,CASSRTGGNYEQYF,TGCGCCAGCAGTCGGACAGGGGGCAACTACGAGCAGTACTTC
TRBJ1-2,TRBD1,TRBV18,NA,CASSPKTGDHYDGYTF,TGTGCCAGCTCACCAAAGACAGGGGACCACTATGATGGCTACACCTTC
TRBJ1-1,TRBD1,TRBV29-1,NA,CSVGKTGQTEAFF,TGCAGCGTTGGGAAGACAGGGCAAACTGAAGCTTTCTTT
TRBJ2-2,TRBD2,TRBV7-6,NA,CASSFFQLAGKTNTGELFF,TGTGCCAGCAGCTTTTTCCAACTAGCGGGGAAAACGAACACCGGGGAGCTGTTTTTT
TRBJ2-7,TRBD2,TRBV7-8,NA,CASSLLLAGGHEQYF,TGTGCCAGCAGTCTTCTACTAGCGGGGGGGCACGAGCAGTACTTC
TRBJ2-5,NA,TRBV29-1,NA,CSVGRSRGAEETQYF,TGCAGCGTCGGGAGGAGTAGGGGGGCGGAGGAGACCCAGTACTTC
TRBJ2-7,TRBD2,TRBV18,few,CASSPGGSGYEQYF,TGTGCCAGCTCACCCGGCGGGAGCGGGTACGAGCAGTACTTC
TRBJ1-1,TRBD1,TRBV6-1,NA,CASSVDRGEAFF,TGTGCCAGCAGTGTGGACAGGGGGGAAGCTTTCTTT
TRBJ1-2,TRBD1,TRBV4-1,NA,CASSPGTGSGGYGYTF,TGCGCCAGCAGCCCCGGGACAGGGAGTGGTGGGTATGGCTACACCTTC
TRBJ2-7,NA,TRBV28,NA,CASSLYRSYEQYF,TGTGCCAGCAGTTTATATCGGTCCTACGAGCAGTACTTC
TRBJ2-3,TRBD2,TRBV11-2,NA,CASSPIRGEHTDTQYF,TGTGCCAGCAGTCCGATCCGGGGGGAGCACACAGATACGCAGTATTTT
TRBJ2-3,NA,TRBV5-1,NA,CASSRTRDSNTDTQYF,TGCGCCAGCAGCCGTACCCGGGACTCCAACACAGATACGCAGTATTTT
TRBJ1-4,TRBD1,TRBV25-1,NA,CASSTGTGFEKLFF,TGTGCCAGCAGTACGGGGACAGGGTTTGAAAAACTGTTTTTT
TRBJ2-5,TRBD1,TRBV2,few,CASTPRQGYVETQYF,TGTGCCAGCACCCCCCGACAGGGTTATGTAGAGACCCAGTACTTC
TRBJ1-4,TRBD1,TRBV10-3,NA,CAISETGQGLFF,TGTGCCATCAGTGAGACGGGACAGGGTCTGTTTTTT
TRBJ2-1,NA,TRBV18,NA,CASSSNSGEQFF,TGTGCCAGCTCATCCAATAGTGGTGAGCAGTTCTTC
TRBJ2-2,TRBD1,TRBV27,NA,CASSWGQGTTGELFF,TGTGCCAGCAGCTGGGGACAGGGGACCACCGGGGAGCTGTTTTTT
TRBJ2-7,NA,TRBV28,NA,CASSSPRGLYEQYF,TGTGCCAGCAGTTCCCCTAGGGGGTTGTACGAGCAGTACTTC
TRBJ1-3,TRBD1,TRBV11-2,NA,CASSPSGGVNTIYF,TGTGCCAGCAGCCCCTCAGGGGGCGTAAACACCATATATTTT
TRBJ2-1,NA,TRBV15,NA,CATSRDSSTEQFF,TGTGCCACCAGCAGAGATTCGAGTACTGAGCAGTTCTTC
TRBJ1-2,TRBD1,TRBV18,NA,CASSPATRTGPGYTF,TGTGCCAGCTCACCAGCCACGCGGACAGGGCCTGGCTACACCTTC
TRBJ2-5,TRBD2,TRBV5-4,NA,CASSLLAGSYQETQYF,TGTGCCAGCAGCTTGTTAGCGGGGAGTTACCAAGAGACCCAGTACTTC
TRBJ2-7,NA,TRBV7-2,once,CASSTPAGLPGGEQYF,TGTGCCAGCAGCACCCCGGCGGGACTGCCAGGTGGGGAGCAGTACTTC
TRBJ1-2,NA,TRBV5-4,NA,CASTSDRTRFYGYTF,TGTGCCAGCACATCGGACAGAACGAGATTCTATGGCTACACCTTC
TRBJ2-2,TRBD2,TRBV9,NA,CASSPRTSHGELFF,TGTGCCAGCAGCCCAAGGACTAGCCACGGGGAGCTGTTTTTT
TRBJ2-2,TRBD1,TRBV25-1,NA,CASSVTGGRAGELFF,TGTGCCAGCAGTGTTACAGGGGGAAGAGCCGGGGAGCTGTTTTTT
TRBJ2-3,TRBD2,TRBV5-6,NA,CASSLRRTSHTDTQYF,TGTGCCAGCAGCTTGAGGAGGACTAGCCACACAGATACGCAGTATTTT